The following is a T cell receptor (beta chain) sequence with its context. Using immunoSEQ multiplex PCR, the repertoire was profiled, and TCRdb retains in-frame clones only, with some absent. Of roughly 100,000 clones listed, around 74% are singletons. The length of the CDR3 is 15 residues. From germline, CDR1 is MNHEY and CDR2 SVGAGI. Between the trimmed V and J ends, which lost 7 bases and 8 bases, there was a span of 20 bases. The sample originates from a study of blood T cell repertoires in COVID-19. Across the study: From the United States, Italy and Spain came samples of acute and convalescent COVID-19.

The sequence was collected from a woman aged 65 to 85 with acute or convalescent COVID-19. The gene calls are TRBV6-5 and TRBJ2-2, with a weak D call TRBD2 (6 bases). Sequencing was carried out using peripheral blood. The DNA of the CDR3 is TGTGCCAGCACTCCGGGACTGAATAGTTTGGGGGAGCTGTTTTTT. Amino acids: CASTPGLNSLGELFF.